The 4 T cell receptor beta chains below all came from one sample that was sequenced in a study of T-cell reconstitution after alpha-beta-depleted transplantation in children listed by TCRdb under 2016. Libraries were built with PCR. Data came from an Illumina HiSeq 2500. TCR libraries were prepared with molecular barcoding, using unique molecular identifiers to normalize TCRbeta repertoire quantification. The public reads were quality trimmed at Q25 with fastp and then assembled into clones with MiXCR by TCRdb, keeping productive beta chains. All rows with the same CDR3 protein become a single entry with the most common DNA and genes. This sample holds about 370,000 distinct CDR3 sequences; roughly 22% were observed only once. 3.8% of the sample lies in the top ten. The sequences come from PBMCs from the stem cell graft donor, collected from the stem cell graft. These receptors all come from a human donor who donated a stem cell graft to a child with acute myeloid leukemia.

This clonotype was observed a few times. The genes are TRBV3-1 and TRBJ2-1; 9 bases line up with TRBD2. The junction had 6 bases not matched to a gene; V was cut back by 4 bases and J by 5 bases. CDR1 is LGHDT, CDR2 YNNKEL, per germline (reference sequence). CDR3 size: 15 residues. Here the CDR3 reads CASSPKGLAHNEQFF. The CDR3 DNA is TGTGCCAGCAGCCCTAAAGGACTAGCGCACAATGAGCAGTTCTTC.

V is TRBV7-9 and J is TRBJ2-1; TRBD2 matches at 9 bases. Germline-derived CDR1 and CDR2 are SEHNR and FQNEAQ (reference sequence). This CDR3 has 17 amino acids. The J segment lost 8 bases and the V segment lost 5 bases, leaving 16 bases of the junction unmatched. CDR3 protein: CASSPTTWREGRDEQFF. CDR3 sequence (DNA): TGTGCCAGCAGCCCCACTACTTGGCGGGAGGGCCGAGATGAGCAGTTCTTC.

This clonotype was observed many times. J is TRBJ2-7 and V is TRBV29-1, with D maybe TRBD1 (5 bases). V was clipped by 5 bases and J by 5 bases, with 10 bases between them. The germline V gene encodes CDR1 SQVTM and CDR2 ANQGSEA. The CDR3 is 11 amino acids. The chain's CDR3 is CSVSGRNEQYF. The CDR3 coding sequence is TGCAGCGTTTCAGGGCGGAACGAGCAGTACTTC.

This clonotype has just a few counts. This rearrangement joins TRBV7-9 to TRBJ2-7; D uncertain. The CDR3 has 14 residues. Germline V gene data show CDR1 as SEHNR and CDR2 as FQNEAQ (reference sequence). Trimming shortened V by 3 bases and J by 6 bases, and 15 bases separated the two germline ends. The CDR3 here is CASSFEVRTGEQYF. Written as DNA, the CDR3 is TGTGCCAGCAGCTTTGAAGTACGGACGGGCGAGCAGTACTTC.